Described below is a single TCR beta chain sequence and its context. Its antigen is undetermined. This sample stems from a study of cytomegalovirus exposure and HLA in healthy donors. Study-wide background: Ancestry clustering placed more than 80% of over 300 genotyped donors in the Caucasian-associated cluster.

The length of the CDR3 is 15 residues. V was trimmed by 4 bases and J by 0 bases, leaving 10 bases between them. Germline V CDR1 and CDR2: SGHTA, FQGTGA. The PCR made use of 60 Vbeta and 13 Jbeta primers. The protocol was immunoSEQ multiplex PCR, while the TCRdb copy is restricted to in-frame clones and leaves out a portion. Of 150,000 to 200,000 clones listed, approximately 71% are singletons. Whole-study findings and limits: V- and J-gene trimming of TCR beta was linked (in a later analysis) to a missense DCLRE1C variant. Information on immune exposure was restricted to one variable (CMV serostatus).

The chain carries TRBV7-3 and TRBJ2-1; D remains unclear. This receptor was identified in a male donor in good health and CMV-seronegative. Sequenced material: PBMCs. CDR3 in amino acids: CASSSEPSSYNEQFF. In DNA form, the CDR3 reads TGTGCCAGCAGCTCTGAACCCAGCTCCTACAATGAGCAGTTCTTC.